The entry that follows covers one TCR beta chain sequence. Its antigen remains unknown. Vbeta (60) and Jbeta (13) primers were used in the PCR. TCRdb's copy holds only in-frame clones and misses some; the assay was immunoSEQ multiplex PCR. The table lists about 180,000 clones, 70% to 80% of them singletons. Per germline, CDR1 MNHEY and CDR2 SMNVEV (reference sequence). The CDR3 is made up of 15 amino acids. V gave up 3 bases and J gave up 5 bases, with 14 bases separating them. As for the donors, each was a healthy bone marrow donor. The sample originates from a study of cytomegalovirus exposure and HLA in healthy donors. Whole-study findings and limits: HLA alleles were associated with 16,000 or so TCR beta sequences in a later analysis at 0.05 false discovery rate.

This TCR was sampled from a man aged 18-30 years in good health and CMV-seronegative. The genes are TRBV27 and TRBJ2-1; TRBD2 is a possible D gene (5 bases). Sequenced input: PBMCs. CDR3 loop: CASSFGESTHNEQFF. For the CDR3, the DNA is TGTGCCAGCAGTTTTGGGGAGAGCACACACAATGAGCAGTTCTTC.